Shown below are 10 T cell receptor beta chains from a single sample sequenced in a study of lymphopenia after photon versus proton radiotherapy. Profiled with immunoSEQ multiplex PCR; TCRdb holds only in-frame clones, not every one. The sample contains about 26,000 clones, about four fifths of which appear only once. The sample consisted of peripheral blood, taken from a patient treated with photon-based radiotherapy. These receptor sequences come from a woman between 50 and 59 years old with pancreatic cancer.

The J gene is TRBJ2-1, the V gene TRBV10-3; weak D call: TRBD2 (5 bases). The CDR3 has 11 amino acids. Germline loops: CDR1 ENHRY, CDR2 SYGVKD. Trimming stripped 2 bases from V and 9 bases from J, with 5 bases between. CDR3 sequence (DNA): TGTGCCATCAGTGAGGGAGGTGAGCAGTTCTTC. Translation: CAISEGGEQFF.

CDR3 sequence (DNA): TGTGCCAGCAGTGCGGAGGGTTCGAATCAGCCCCAGCATTTT. This codes for CASSAEGSNQPQHF. The chain couples TRBV25-1 to TRBJ1-5; D is unclear. The CDR3 totals 14 residues. Germline CDR1 and CDR2: MGHDK and SYGVNS. Between the trimmed V and J ends, which lost 4 bases and 4 bases, there was a span of 11 bases.

This clone was seen only a few times. V gene TRBV2 combines with J gene TRBJ2-1; 15 nucleotides line up with TRBD2. The CDR3 has 20 amino acids. V lost 0 bases and J lost 8; bases outside the gene matches: 14. Germline CDR1 is SNHLY and CDR2 is FYNNEI. The CDR3 loop reads CASSEATGRTSGRASHEQFF. Here the CDR3 DNA reads TGTGCCAGCAGTGAAGCGACAGGGAGGACTAGCGGGAGGGCCTCCCATGAGCAGTTCTTC.

The gene calls are TRBV28 and TRBJ2-7; D gene uncertain. V was pared by 6 bases and J by 5 bases, with 11 bases between. CDR3 length: 12 residues. Germline loops: CDR1 MDHEN, CDR2 SYDVKM. CDR3: CASSPVRDEQYF. Here the CDR3 DNA reads TGTGCCAGCAGCCCCGTTCGGGACGAGCAGTACTTC. Looking up the rest from reference TRBV28 and TRBJ2-7 gives the full variable domain: DVKVTQSSRYLVKRTGEKVFLECVQDMDHENMFWYRQDPGLGLRLIYFSYDVKMKEKGDIPEGYSVSREKKERFSLILESASTNQTSMYLCASSPVRDEQYFGPGTRLTVT.

The chain recombines TRBV4-3 with TRBJ2-5; possibly TRBD1 or TRBD2 for D (6 bases each). The CDR3 is made up of 17 amino acids. The germline V and J ends were trimmed by 4 bases and 5 bases, with 23 bases remaining between them. The germline CDR1 and CDR2 sequences are LGHNA and YSLEER. The CDR3 DNA reads TGCGCCAGCAGCCGAGTCGGACTACAGGGTTTGGTGGAGACCCAGTACTTC. Its protein is CASSRVGLQGLVETQYF.

The chain combines TRBV11-2 with TRBJ1-4, with D unclear. The ends were cut back, 2 bases at V and 7 bases at J, with 2 bases in the middle. The CDR3 is made up of 11 amino acids. The germline CDR1 and CDR2 sequences are SGHAT and FQNNGV. This CDR3 reads CASSLSEKLFF. CDR3 in DNA: TGTGCCAGCAGCTTAAGTGAAAAACTGTTTTTT.

The CDR3 region has the DNA TGTGCCAGCAGCCGTAGCGGAGCCCGCACAGATACGCAGTATTTT. It is translated as CASSRSGARTDTQYF. This sequence joins TRBV28 and TRBJ2-3; possible D gene TRBD2, 6 bases. Germline V lookup: CDR1 MDHEN, CDR2 SYDVKM. The CDR3 consists of 15 residues. The ends were cut back, 6 bases at V and 1 base at J, with 14 bases in the middle.

The V and J genes are TRBV6-5 and TRBJ2-2; 12 nucleotides align to TRBD2. In germline, CDR1 is MNHEY, CDR2 SVGAGI. The CDR3 spans 16 residues. V gave up 1 base and J gave up 6 bases; unmatched junction bases: 3. CDR3 coding DNA: TGTGCCAGCAGTTACTTAACTAGCGGGAGGCCCGGGGAGCTGTTTTTT. Translating it yields CASSYLTSGRPGELFF.

V usage is TRBV19 and J usage is TRBJ2-7, with 8 bases that match TRBD2. The CDR3 consists of 13 residues. Unmatched junction bases numbered 2, after V lost 3 bases and J lost 4 bases. Germline lookup yields CDR1 LNHDA and CDR2 SQIVND (reference sequence). The CDR3 DNA reads as TGTGCCAGTAGTATTAGCGGGGTGTACGAGCAGTACTTC. Translated: CASSISGVYEQYF.

The rearrangement uses TRBV19 and TRBJ2-3; D is perhaps TRBD1 (6 bases). Trimming stripped 3 bases from V and 0 bases from J, with 10 bases between. This CDR3 region has 15 residues. Germline V gives CDR1 LNHDA, CDR2 SQIVND (reference sequence). CDR3 protein: CASSIGGGSTDTQYF. The CDR3 DNA follows: TGTGCCAGTAGTATCGGTGGGGGCAGCACAGATACGCAGTATTTT.